A single sample gave rise to the 21 T cell receptor beta chains below, sequenced in a study of blood T cells in healthy people across ages (dated by TCRdb to the mid-2010s). To prepare the library, 5' RACE was applied. Instrument on record: Illumina HiSeq 2500. A second PCR of about 6 to 12 cycles was performed with a sample-barcoded 5' primer and a J-beta primer mix. Starting from the raw public reads, TCRdb applied fastp trimming at Q25, assembled clones with MiXCR and retained in-frame beta chains. Each CDR3 protein appears once, grouped with its most common genes and DNA. Recorded for this sample are around 690,000 distinct CDR3 sequences; 45% to 65% of them occurred a single time. Together, the top ten hold roughly 34% of the sample. The sample taken for sequencing was blood. These receptors were collected from a man in his sixties in good health.

The table lists this clonotype with a count of one. J is TRBJ2-7 and V is TRBV6-1; TRBD1 or TRBD2 may be the D gene (6 bases each). Germline V gives CDR1 MNHNS, CDR2 SASEGT. The CDR3 is 15 residues long. The germline V and J ends were trimmed by 4 bases and 2 bases, with 15 bases remaining between them. CDR3 DNA sequence: TGTGCCAGCAGTGCCACGGGGGCCATCACCTACGAGCAGTACTTC. It yields the protein CASSATGAITYEQYF.

The sample holds a few counts of this clonotype. The V call is TRBV2, the J call TRBJ2-4; 8 bases line up with TRBD1. The J call is doubtful: the DNA matches TRBJ2-7 better. The germline CDR1 and CDR2 sequences are SNHLY and FYNNEI. The CDR3 covers 14 residues. The CDR3, as DNA: TGTGCCAGCACAGCGGACAGGGCGAGACACGAGCAGTACTTC. It is translated as CASTADRARHEQYF.

This clonotype was seen only a few times. The chain has TRBV20-1 and TRBJ2-3; possible D gene TRBD2, 5 bases. From germline, CDR1 is DFQATT and CDR2 SNEGSKA (reference sequence). CDR3 length: 14 amino acids. Trimming removed 1 base at V and 4 bases at J, with 12 bases between. The CDR3 DNA sequence: TGCAGTGCTAGAGCCCCACTAGTGCCAGATACGCAGTATTTT. It specifies CSARAPLVPDTQYF.

The chain joins TRBV2 to TRBJ2-4; 8 positions agree with TRBD1. CDR1 is SNHLY, CDR2 FYNNEI, per germline. This CDR3 has 14 residues. With V trimmed by 5 bases and J by 2 bases, 2 bases remained unmatched. CDR3 sequence reads: CASSRQGTKNIQYF. The CDR3, as DNA: TGTGCCAGCAGTAGACAGGGGACCAAAAACATTCAGTACTTC.

V usage is TRBV5-1 and J usage is TRBJ2-7; D possibly corresponds to TRBD2 (5 bases). The J call is uncertain, as TRBJ2-5 better fits the DNA end. Germline-derived CDR1 and CDR2 are SGHRS and YFSETQ. The CDR3 spans 15 residues. The CDR3 bases are TGCGCCAGCAGCGAGGGTTCTAGCTCTCCTGGGACCCAGTACTTC. This gives the protein CASSEGSSSPGTQYF.

The table lists this clonotype with a few counts. The chain combines TRBV10-3 with TRBJ2-7, with TRBD1 identical over 9 bases. Judging by the DNA end, TRBJ2-5 fits better; the J call may be wrong. The CDR3 spans 14 residues. In germline, CDR1 is ENHRY, CDR2 SYGVKD. The CDR3 loop is CATNSWGQGETQYF. The CDR3, as DNA: TGTGCCACCAACTCCTGGGGACAGGGTGAGACCCAGTACTTC.

The chain links TRBV21-1 to TRBJ2-5. TRBV21-1 is designated a pseudogene. There are 13 residues in the CDR3. In nucleotides, the CDR3 is TGTGCCAGCACCTACAAAACGCAAGAGATCCAGTACTTC. Its translation is CASTYKTQEIQYF.

This clonotype has more than one count but fewer than ten. The chain combines TRBV29-1 with TRBJ2-1; 7 nucleotides agree with TRBD1. The CDR3 is 14 amino acids. The junction had 16 bases not matched to a gene; V was cut back by 5 bases and J by 12 bases. Germline CDR1 is SQVTM and CDR2 is ANQGSEA. DNA of the CDR3: TGCAGCGTTCTTGTTTCGGGACAGATACAGGGGCAGTTCTTC. It specifies CSVLVSGQIQGQFF.

This clonotype was counted only a few times. This chain links TRBV11-2 with TRBJ2-5; 7 positions match TRBD2. The germline V gene encodes CDR1 SGHAT and CDR2 FQNNGV. The CDR3 totals 16 residues. Trimming cost V 3 bases and J 0 bases; bases outside gene matches: 7. CDR3 residues: CASSFPTSAHQETQYF. The CDR3 coding sequence is TGTGCCAGCAGCTTCCCTACTAGCGCCCACCAAGAGACCCAGTACTTC.

The J gene is TRBJ1-6, the V gene TRBV20-1; 7 bases align to TRBD1. The junction had 5 bases not matched to a gene; V was cut back by 0 bases and J by 9 bases. Germline V CDR1 and CDR2: DFQATT, SNEGSKA (reference sequence). CDR3 size: 14 residues. CDR3 nucleotide sequence: TGCAGTGCTAGAGATCAGGGGGTGCGTTCACCCCTCCACTTT. It codes for CSARDQGVRSPLHF.

V is TRBV20-1 and J is TRBJ2-1, with 7 bases aligning to TRBD2. V lost 5 bases and J lost 0; bases outside the gene matches: 7. This CDR3 comprises 15 residues. Germline lookup yields CDR1 DFQATT and CDR2 SNEGSKA (reference sequence). The CDR3: CSAESGAYSYNEQFF. The CDR3, as DNA: TGCAGTGCTGAGAGCGGGGCCTACTCCTACAATGAGCAGTTCTTC.

In its sample, this clonotype was seen many times. The chain joins TRBV7-9 to TRBJ2-6, with D uncertain. Germline V lookup: CDR1 SEHNR, CDR2 FQNEAQ (reference sequence). V shed 5 bases and J shed 1 base, with 6 bases lying between them. This CDR3 is built from 14 residues. The CDR3 DNA sequence: TGTGCCAGCAGCCCGGAGTCTGGGGCCAACGTCCTGACTTTC. This codes for CASSPESGANVLTF.

J is TRBJ2-7 and V is TRBV7-2, with TRBD2 matching 7 bases. With the DNA end fitting TRBJ2-5 better, the J assignment may be wrong. CDR3 length: 15 amino acids. Germline V lookup: CDR1 SGHTA, CDR2 FQGNSA. CDR3 amino acids: CASSPQRLARETQYF. The CDR3 bases are TGTGCCAGCAGCCCCCAACGACTAGCTCGCGAGACCCAGTACTTC.

A word on this clonotype: The conserved closing phenylalanine or tryptophan is absent in this CDR3, likely reflecting a read error. The chain links TRBV5-1 to TRBJ1-5; 12 nucleotides match TRBD1. The CDR3 is 19 residues long. The trim removed 1 base at V and 2 bases at J, leaving 10 bases unmatched. From germline, CDR1 is SGHRS and CDR2 YFSETQ. This chain's CDR3 is CASSLPGQGAKFCNQPQHV. In nucleotides, the CDR3 is TGCGCCAGCAGCTTGCCGGGACAGGGGGCCAAATTTTGCAATCAGCCCCAGCATGTT.

This clonotype came up many times. The junction does not match germline at one end; this may be a read error. The chain carries TRBV7-6 and TRBJ2-1, with 9 bases fitting TRBD1. The CDR3 is 15 amino acids. Looked up from germline, CDR1 is SGHVS and CDR2 is FNYEAQ. The CDR3 here is CASSLGQGSFNEQFF. CDR3 bases: TGTGCCAGCAGTTTGGGACAGGGATCCTTCAATGAGCAGTTCTTC.

Notes on this clonotype: One end of the junction is discordant with germline, which a read error may explain. The chain joins TRBV7-2 to TRBJ1-4; no definite D call. The germline gives CDR1 SGHTA, CDR2 FQGNSA. The length of the CDR3 is 15 residues. The CDR3 region is CASSLGRGLNQKLFF. CDR3 DNA: TGTGCCAGCAGCTTAGGGCGGGGTCTTAATCAAAAACTGTTTTTT.

The chain links TRBV12-3 or TRBV12-4 to TRBJ2-1; D is perhaps TRBD2 (5 bases). The CDR3 spans 13 residues. V was cut by 7 bases and J by 2 bases, with 9 bases left in between. Here the CDR3 reads CASTPGTYNEQFF. CDR3 bases: TGTGCCAGCACTCCGGGGACCTACAATGAGCAGTTCTTC.

This clonotype turned up a few times. The rearrangement joins TRBV20-1 to TRBJ2-3; tentative D call: TRBD1 (6 bases). Trimming shortened V by 5 bases and J by 11 bases, and 20 bases separated the two germline ends. CDR1 is DFQATT, CDR2 SNEGSKA, per germline (reference sequence). The CDR3 runs 13 residues. The CDR3 coding sequence is TGCAGTGCTCTAAAACTTCTCCGAGGGGGGCAGTATTTT. Translated: CSALKLLRGGQYF.

Points on this clonotype: The junction departs from germline at one end; a sequencing error may be responsible. The gene calls are TRBV20-1 and TRBJ1-4; 9 bases are a match to TRBD1. The CDR3 runs to 15 residues. The germline CDR1 and CDR2 sequences are DFQATT and SNEGSKA (reference sequence). CDR3 loop: CSARVSGTGFEKLFF. CDR3 DNA sequence: TGTAGTGCTAGAGTCTCCGGGACAGGGTTCGAAAAACTGTTTTTT.

The V and J genes are TRBV12-5 and TRBJ2-5, with 15 bases aligning to TRBD2. With 2 bases clipped from V and 1 base from J, the junction kept 14 bases outside the gene matches. Germline V gene sequence: CDR1 LGHNT, CDR2 FRNRAP. This CDR3 has 21 residues. The CDR3 DNA reads TGTGCTAGTGGTTTGTTCCCAATCCCGGGACTAGCGGGGGGAACCCAAGAGACCCAGTACTTC. This codes for CASGLFPIPGLAGGTQETQYF.

This clonotype turned up a few times. The chain links TRBV6-1 to TRBJ2-7; weak D call: TRBD1 (5 bases). V shed 3 bases and J shed 3 bases, with 15 bases lying between them. Germline CDR1 and CDR2: MNHNS and SASEGT. The CDR3 contains 15 residues. In DNA, the CDR3 is TGTGCCAGCAGTGAGTTCGGACACCGTCTCTACGAGCAGTACTTC. Protein product: CASSEFGHRLYEQYF.